The 11 T cell receptor beta chains below come from one sample, sequenced in a study of T cell changes during pregnancy in multiple sclerosis. Only in-frame clones appear in the TCRdb table, and some are missing; sequencing was by immunoSEQ multiplex PCR. The table lists roughly 40,000 clones, 92% of them singletons, with roughly 0.7% in the top ten. The sequenced sample was CD4+ T cells from peripheral blood mononuclear cells, obtained in the first trimester of pregnancy. Receptor source: a female donor with multiple sclerosis, enrolled in a pregnancy study.

The chain has TRBV7-8 and TRBJ1-1; maybe TRBD1 (5 bases). Between the trimmed V and J ends, which lost 8 bases and 6 bases, there was a span of 13 bases. CDR1 and CDR2 (germline): SGHVS, FQNEAQ. The CDR3 extends over 12 amino acids. This CDR3 reads CASGWTPPEAFF. In DNA, the CDR3 is TGTGCCAGCGGGTGGACACCGCCTGAAGCTTTCTTT.

The chain carries TRBV5-4 and TRBJ2-5; unclear D gene. This CDR3 has 12 residues. The germline gives CDR1 SGHNT, CDR2 YYREEE (reference sequence). Between the trimmed V and J ends, which lost 4 bases and 4 bases, there was a span of 8 bases. CDR3 nucleotide sequence: TGTGCCAGCAGCCAGTCGGGAGAGACCCAGTACTTC. Translating gives CASSQSGETQYF.

This clone occurred once. The chain combines TRBV5-6 with TRBJ1-5; D may be TRBD1 (5 bases). Trimming removed 0 bases at V and 4 bases at J, with 8 bases between. Germline CDR1 is SGHDT and CDR2 is YYEEEE. The CDR3 consists of 14 residues. CDR3 DNA: TGTGCCAGCAGCTTGGGACAGACAAATCAGCCCCAGCATTTT. Its translation: CASSLGQTNQPQHF. The full variable domain, completed using reference TRBV5-6 and TRBJ1-5, is DAGVTQSPTHLIKTRGQQVTLRCSPKSGHDTVSWYQQALGQGPQFIFQYYEEEERQRGNFPDRFSGHQFPNYSSELNVNALLLGDSALYLCASSLGQTNQPQHFGDGTRLSIL.

The V gene is TRBV19, the J gene TRBJ1-1, with 10 bases aligning to TRBD1. The V and J ends lost 4 bases and 4 bases, in that order; junction bases with no gene match: 6. The CDR3 consists of 15 residues. CDR1 LNHDA and CDR2 SQIVND come from the germline V gene (reference sequence). For the CDR3, the DNA is TGTGCCAGTAGTAGCCGGGACAGGGGTCGCACTGAAGCTTTCTTT. It translates to CASSSRDRGRTEAFF. Supplemented by reference TRBV19 and TRBJ1-1, the full variable domain reads DGGITQSPKYLFRKEGQNVTLSCEQNLNHDAMYWYRQDPGQGLRLIYYSQIVNDFQKGDIAEGYSVSREKKESFPLTVTSAQKNPTAFYLCASSSRDRGRTEAFFGQGTRLTVV.

The DNA for the CDR3 is TGTGCCGCGGGTCGGGGGGGCCCAAGCTACGAGCAGTACTTC. This sequence encodes CAAGRGGPSYEQYF. The gene calls are TRBV6-5 and TRBJ2-7; TRBD2 matches at 8 bases. V lost 11 bases, J lost 3 bases, and 12 bases stayed unmatched. CDR1 is MNHEY, CDR2 SVGAGI, per germline. CDR3 size: 14 residues.

The genes are TRBV19 and TRBJ1-2; 8 positions match TRBD1. The germline CDR1 and CDR2 sequences are LNHDA and SQIVND (reference sequence). The CDR3 has 14 residues. V shed 6 bases, J shed 4 bases, and the junction held 7 bases outside the gene matches. CDR3 in amino acids: CASRDRTGSYGYTF. The DNA for the CDR3 is TGTGCCAGTAGGGACAGGACAGGGTCCTATGGCTACACCTTC.

The gene calls are TRBV19 and TRBJ2-7, with 7 nucleotides matching TRBD2. CDR1 and CDR2 from the germline V gene are LNHDA and SQIVND (reference sequence). V gave up 1 base and J gave up 7 bases; unmatched junction bases: 4. This CDR3 comprises 13 residues. This CDR3 reads CASSIVPRGEQYF. The CDR3 nucleotides are TGTGCCAGTAGTATAGTTCCGCGGGGGGAGCAGTACTTC.

The table lists this clone with a count of one. V and J are TRBV4-3 and TRBJ2-7; 10 bases map to TRBD1. Germline-derived CDR1 and CDR2 are LGHNA and YSLEER. Germline trimming cut 4 bases from V and 3 bases from J; bases unmatched to any gene: 9. The CDR3 has 16 residues. The CDR3, as DNA: TGCGCCAGCAGCCGCTCCGGGACAGGGGTTTTCTACGAGCAGTACTTC. It is translated as CASSRSGTGVFYEQYF.

The V call is TRBV6-1, the J call TRBJ2-3, with D possibly being TRBD2 (6 bases). The CDR3 sequence is 15 residues long. Germline CDR1 MNHNS, CDR2 SASEGT. Between the trimmed V and J ends, which lost 6 bases and 7 bases, there was a span of 20 bases. The DNA for the CDR3 is TGTGCCAGCAGCCCCGGGACTTTTCACTCTAATACGCAGTATTTT. It codes for CASSPGTFHSNTQYF.

This chain joins TRBV6-1 and TRBJ2-7; 11 bases are shared with TRBD2. Trimming took 6 bases from V and 2 from J; bases not matched to a gene: 6. This CDR3 has 15 amino acids. Looked up from germline, CDR1 is MNHNS and CDR2 is SASEGT. The CDR3 coding sequence is TGTGCCAGCAGAGTAGCGGGAGGGGGGACCTACGAGCAGTACTTC. Translated: CASRVAGGGTYEQYF.

V usage is TRBV27 and J usage is TRBJ1-5; perhaps TRBD1 as D (6 bases). Trimming took 5 bases from V and 5 from J, leaving 13 bases between them. The CDR3 has 14 residues. Germline loops: CDR1 MNHEY, CDR2 SMNVEV (reference sequence). The CDR3 region is CASSRAGEDQPQHF. As DNA, the CDR3 is TGTGCCAGCAGTCGGGCAGGGGAAGATCAGCCCCAGCATTTT.